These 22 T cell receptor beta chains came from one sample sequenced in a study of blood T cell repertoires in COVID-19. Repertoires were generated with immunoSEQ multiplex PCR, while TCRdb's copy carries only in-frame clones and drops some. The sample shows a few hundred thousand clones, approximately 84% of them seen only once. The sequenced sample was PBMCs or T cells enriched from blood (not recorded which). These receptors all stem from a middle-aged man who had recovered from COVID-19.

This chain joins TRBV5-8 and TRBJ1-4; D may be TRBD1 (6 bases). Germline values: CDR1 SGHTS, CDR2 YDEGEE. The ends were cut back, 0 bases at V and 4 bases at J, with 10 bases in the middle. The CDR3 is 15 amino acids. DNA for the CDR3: TGTGCCAGCAGCTTGGACAGGGCCCGTAATGAAAAACTGTTTTTT. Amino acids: CASSLDRARNEKLFF.

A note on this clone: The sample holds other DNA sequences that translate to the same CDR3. The CDR3 is CASSPGLAGSYNEQFF. Written as DNA, the CDR3 is TGCGCCAGCAGCCCGGGACTAGCGGGCTCCTACAATGAGCAGTTCTTC. This chain links TRBV5-1 with TRBJ2-1; the match to TRBD2 covers 12 bases. The V and J ends lost 4 bases and 0 bases, in that order; junction bases with no gene match: 2. The CDR3 is 16 residues long. Germline V gives CDR1 SGHRS, CDR2 YFSETQ.

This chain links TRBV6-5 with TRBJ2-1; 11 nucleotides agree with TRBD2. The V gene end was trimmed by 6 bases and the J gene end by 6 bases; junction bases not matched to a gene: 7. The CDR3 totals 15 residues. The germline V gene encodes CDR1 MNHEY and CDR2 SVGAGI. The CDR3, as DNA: TGTGCCAGCAGCCCGGGACTAGCGGTACTCAATGAGCAGTTCTTC. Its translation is CASSPGLAVLNEQFF.

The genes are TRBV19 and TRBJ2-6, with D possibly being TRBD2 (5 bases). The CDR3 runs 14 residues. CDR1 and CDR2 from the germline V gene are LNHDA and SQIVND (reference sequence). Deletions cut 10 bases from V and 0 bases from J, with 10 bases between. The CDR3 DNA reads TGTGCCACCCACGCGGGCTCTGGGGCCAACGTCCTGACTTTC. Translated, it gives CATHAGSGANVLTF.

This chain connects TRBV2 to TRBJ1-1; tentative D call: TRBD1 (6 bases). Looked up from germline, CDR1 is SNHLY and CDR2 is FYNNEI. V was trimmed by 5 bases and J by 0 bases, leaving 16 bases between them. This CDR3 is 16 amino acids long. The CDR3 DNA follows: TGTGCCAGCAGTAGTACAGGGAGAAGCGTGAACACTGAAGCTTTCTTT. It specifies CASSSTGRSVNTEAFF.

As DNA, the CDR3 is TGTGCCAGCAGCCGGACAGGGGGGGGCAATCAGCCCCAGCATTTT. It is translated as CASSRTGGGNQPQHF. This chain links TRBV5-5 with TRBJ1-5; TRBD1 agrees at 10 bases. Per germline, CDR1 SGHKS and CDR2 YYEKEE (reference sequence). J lost 2 bases, V lost 4 bases, and 3 bases had no gene match. This CDR3 has 15 residues.

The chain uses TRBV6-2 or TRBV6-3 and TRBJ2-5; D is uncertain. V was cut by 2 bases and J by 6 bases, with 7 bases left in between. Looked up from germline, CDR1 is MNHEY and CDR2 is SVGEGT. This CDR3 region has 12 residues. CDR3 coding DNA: TGTGCCAGCAGTTACGGGCTCAAGACCCAGTACTTC. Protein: CASSYGLKTQYF.

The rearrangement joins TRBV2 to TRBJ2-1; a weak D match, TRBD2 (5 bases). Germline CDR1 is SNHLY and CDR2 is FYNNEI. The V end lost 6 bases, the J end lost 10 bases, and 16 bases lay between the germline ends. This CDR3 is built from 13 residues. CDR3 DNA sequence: TGTGCCAGCAGAATATCCCTCTCGGGGGAGCAGTTCTTC. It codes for CASRISLSGEQFF.

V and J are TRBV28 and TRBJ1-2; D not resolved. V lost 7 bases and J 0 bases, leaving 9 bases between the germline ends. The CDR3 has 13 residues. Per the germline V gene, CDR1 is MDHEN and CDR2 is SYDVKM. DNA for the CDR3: TGTGCCAGCACCCCAGCGGCTAACTATGGCTACACCTTC. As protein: CASTPAANYGYTF.

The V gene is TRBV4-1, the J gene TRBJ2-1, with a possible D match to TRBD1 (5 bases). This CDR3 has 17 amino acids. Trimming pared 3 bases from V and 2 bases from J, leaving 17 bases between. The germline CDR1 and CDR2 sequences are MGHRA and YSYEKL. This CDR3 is CASSQTFQGGPYNEQFF. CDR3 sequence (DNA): TGCGCCAGCAGCCAGACATTCCAGGGTGGGCCCTACAATGAGCAGTTCTTC.

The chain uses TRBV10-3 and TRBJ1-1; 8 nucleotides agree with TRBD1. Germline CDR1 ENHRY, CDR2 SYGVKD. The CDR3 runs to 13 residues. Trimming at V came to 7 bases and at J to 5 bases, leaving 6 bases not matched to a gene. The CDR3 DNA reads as TGTGCCATCACACAACAGGGGGTAACTGAAGCTTTCTTT. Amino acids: CAITQQGVTEAFF.

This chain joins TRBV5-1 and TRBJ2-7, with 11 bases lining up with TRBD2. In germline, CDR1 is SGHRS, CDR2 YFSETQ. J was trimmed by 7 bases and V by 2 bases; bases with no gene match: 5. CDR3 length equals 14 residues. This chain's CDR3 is CASSLRLAGWEQYF. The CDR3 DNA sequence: TGCGCCAGCAGCTTACGACTAGCGGGATGGGAGCAGTACTTC.

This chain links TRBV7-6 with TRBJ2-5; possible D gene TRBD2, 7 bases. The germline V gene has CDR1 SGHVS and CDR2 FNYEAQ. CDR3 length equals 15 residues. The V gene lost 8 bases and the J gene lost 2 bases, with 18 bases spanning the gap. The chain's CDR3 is CASVTRGGPQETQYF. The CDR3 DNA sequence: TGTGCCAGCGTTACTAGGGGGGGACCTCAAGAGACCCAGTACTTC.

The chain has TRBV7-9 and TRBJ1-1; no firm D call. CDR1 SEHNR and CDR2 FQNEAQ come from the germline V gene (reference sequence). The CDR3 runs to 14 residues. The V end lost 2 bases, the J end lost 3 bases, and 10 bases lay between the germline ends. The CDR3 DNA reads TGTGCCAGCAGCTTATACGGGTTGGACACTGAAGCTTTCTTT. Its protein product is CASSLYGLDTEAFF.

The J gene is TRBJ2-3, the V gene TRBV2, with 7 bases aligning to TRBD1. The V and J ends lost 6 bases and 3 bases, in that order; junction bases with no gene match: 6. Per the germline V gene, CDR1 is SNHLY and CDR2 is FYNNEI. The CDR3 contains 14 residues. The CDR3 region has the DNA TGTGCCAGCAGAACAGGGGCCAGTACAGATACGCAGTATTTT. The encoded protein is CASRTGASTDTQYF.

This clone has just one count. The CDR3 DNA follows: TGTGCCACCAGCAGAAGACTGGCAGATACGCAGTATTTT. Protein sequence: CATSRRLADTQYF. The chain employs TRBV15 and TRBJ2-3; D gene ambiguous. Germline lookup yields CDR1 LNHNV and CDR2 YYDKDF (reference sequence). This CDR3 is 13 amino acids long. The ends were cut back, 2 bases at V and 4 bases at J, with 7 bases in the middle.

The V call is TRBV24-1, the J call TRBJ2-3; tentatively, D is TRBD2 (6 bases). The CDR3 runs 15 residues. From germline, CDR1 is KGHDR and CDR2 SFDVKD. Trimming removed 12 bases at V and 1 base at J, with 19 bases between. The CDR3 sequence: CAPDSGGACTDTQYF. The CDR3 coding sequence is TGTGCCCCGGACTCGGGCGGGGCCTGCACAGATACGCAGTATTTT.

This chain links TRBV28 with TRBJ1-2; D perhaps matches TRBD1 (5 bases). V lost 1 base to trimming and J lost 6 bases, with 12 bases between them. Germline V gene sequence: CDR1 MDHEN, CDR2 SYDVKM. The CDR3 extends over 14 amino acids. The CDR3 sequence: CASSLFGQGDGYTF. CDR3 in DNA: TGTGCCAGCAGTTTATTCGGGCAGGGCGATGGCTACACCTTC.

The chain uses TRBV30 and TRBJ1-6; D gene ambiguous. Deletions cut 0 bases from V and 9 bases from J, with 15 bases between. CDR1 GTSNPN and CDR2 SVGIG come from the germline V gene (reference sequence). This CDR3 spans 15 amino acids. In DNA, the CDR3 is TGTGCCTGGAGTGTTCAAATAAAGCGGGGTTCACCCCTCCACTTT. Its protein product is CAWSVQIKRGSPLHF.

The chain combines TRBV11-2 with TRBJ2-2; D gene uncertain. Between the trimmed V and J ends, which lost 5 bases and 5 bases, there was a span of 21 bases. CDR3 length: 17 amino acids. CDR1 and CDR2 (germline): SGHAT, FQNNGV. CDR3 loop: CASSPATPMASTGELFF. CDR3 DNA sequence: TGTGCCAGCAGCCCCGCGACACCGATGGCGTCGACCGGGGAGCTGTTTTTT.

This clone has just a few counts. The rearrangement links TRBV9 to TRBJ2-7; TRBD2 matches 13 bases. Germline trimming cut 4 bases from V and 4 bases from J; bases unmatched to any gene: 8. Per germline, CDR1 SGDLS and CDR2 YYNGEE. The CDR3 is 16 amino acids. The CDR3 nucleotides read TGTGCCAGCAGCCCCCGGACTAGCGGGAGTAAATACGAGCAGTACTTC. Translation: CASSPRTSGSKYEQYF.

The DNA of the CDR3 is TGTGCCAGCAGCCGACTGCTTACCTACGAGCAGTACTTC. Translation: CASSRLLTYEQYF. The chain employs TRBV3-1 (or the pseudogene TRBV3-2) and TRBJ2-7; D not resolved. Trimming removed 4 bases from V and 2 bases from J, with 9 bases in between. Per germline, CDR1 LGHDT and CDR2 YNNKEL (reference sequence). The CDR3 covers 13 residues.